This T cell receptor (beta chain) derives from a study of CD8 T cells in Susac syndrome. The germline gives CDR1 PRHDT, CDR2 FYEKMQ (reference sequence). The CDR3 loop spans 16 amino acids. V lost 0 bases and J lost 4, with 15 bases in between. cDNA came from approximately 0.5 to 1 ug RNA primed by random hexamers. Using its own MiXCR run on the immunoSEQ multiplex PCR reads, TCRdb lists one record per CDR3 protein. The sample carries some 160,000 distinct CDR3 sequences, 95% recorded once. Sequencing of TCR beta was performed on blood CD8+ T cells and on blood CD4+ T cells. V usage is TRBV13 and J usage is TRBJ2-5; perhaps TRBD2 as D (6 bases). The sample taken for sequencing was CD8+ T cells from PBMCs. The sequence was collected from a human donor with multiple sclerosis. CDR3 loop: CASSLGEVQEGETQYF. The CDR3 DNA is TGTGCCAGCAGCTTAGGCGAAGTACAGGAGGGAGAGACCCAGTACTTC.